This T cell receptor beta chain was identified during a study of blood T cell repertoires in COVID-19 (TCRdb year 2020). Context from the whole study: The collaborator samples originated in the United States, Italy and Spain and spanned the acute and convalescent phases of COVID-19. The prospective study material was composed of cDNA or gDNA derived from T cells, B-cell-depleted T cells, or PBMCs. The dataset comprised deeply sampled blood TCRbeta repertoires from subjects exposed to, actively infected with, or recovered from COVID-19. The repertoires were released in a freely available public database intended as a resource for research on the immune response to SARS-CoV-2. Samples came from the ongoing ImmuneRACE study (first 160 participants) plus 1,254 subjects from 6 global collaborators. A de-identified subject ID, COVID-19 status, age in years and sex were almost always included in the sample metadata. Where HLA class I and class II types were available, the types were taken from metadata supplied by the sample provider, not from assay-based typing.

TCRbeta CDR3 regions were amplified from genomic DNA using the immunoSEQ Assay, a bias-controlled multiplex PCR. For the original study's pipeline: Within the assay, amplification of reference gene primers was used to estimate how many nucleated cells each sample contained. To quantify the absolute abundance of each unique TCRbeta CDR3 rearrangement, sequence reads were collapsed and filtered. For each sample, productive Simpson clonality was calculated as the square root of Simpson's diversity index across productive rearrangements. This is the immuneACCESS table as TCRdb keeps it, with only in-frame sequences that have V and J called. A part of the clones is gone; compared with another copy, unresolved V genes explain less than half, and the rest is unexplained. That table is the source of V, J and clone size, and D and trimming were worked out from the DNA. The sample table lists some 240,000 clones, roughly 80% of them with a count of one. In total, the top ten clones hold approximately 4% of the sample.

The cysteine opens and the phenylalanine closes a CDR3 of 15 amino acids. CDR3 DNA only is kept here, 45 bases in frame from base 1. The germline V gene encodes CDR1 SGHVS and CDR2 FNYEAQ. Cut back by 0 bases and 0 bases, the V and J ends lie 6 bases apart. In the prospective study, participants were roughly 18 to 95 years old, resided in approximately 25 geographic areas of the United States, and were enrolled through a virtual design. To assign participants to cohorts, the prospective study relied on clinical history that participants themselves reported in a screening survey and a study questionnaire. In the prospective study, whole blood, serum and a nasopharyngeal or oropharyngeal swab were collected from each participant by mobile phlebotomists. Additional blood draws and questionnaires over an approximately 2-month period could optionally be provided by prospective study participants. Before DNA extraction, blood samples from the prospective study were shipped at room temperature or frozen.

This clone was counted once. Its antigen remains unidentified. No per-base quality is available; no much larger clone lies one base away. Broader findings and caveats from the paper: Clinical and demographic metadata were provided uncurated, with the amount varying by source and participant.

The sample was PBMCs or T cells enriched from blood (not recorded which). This TCR derives from a young man with acute COVID-19. Recombination connected TRBV7-6 to TRBJ1-3; the D gene lacks a confident call. Read as DNA, the sequence is TGTGCCAGCAGCTTAGCCGCGAGCTCTGGAAACACCATATATTTT. Translation gives CASSLAASSGNTIYF. Reference TRBV7-6 and TRBJ1-3 proteins supply the regions before and after the CDR3; the full variable domain is: GAGVSQSPRYKVTKRGQDVALRCDPISGHVSLYWYRQALGQGPEFLTYFNYEAQQDKSGLPNDRFSAERPEGSISTLTIQRTEQRDSAMYRCASSLAASSGNTIYFGEGSWLTVV.